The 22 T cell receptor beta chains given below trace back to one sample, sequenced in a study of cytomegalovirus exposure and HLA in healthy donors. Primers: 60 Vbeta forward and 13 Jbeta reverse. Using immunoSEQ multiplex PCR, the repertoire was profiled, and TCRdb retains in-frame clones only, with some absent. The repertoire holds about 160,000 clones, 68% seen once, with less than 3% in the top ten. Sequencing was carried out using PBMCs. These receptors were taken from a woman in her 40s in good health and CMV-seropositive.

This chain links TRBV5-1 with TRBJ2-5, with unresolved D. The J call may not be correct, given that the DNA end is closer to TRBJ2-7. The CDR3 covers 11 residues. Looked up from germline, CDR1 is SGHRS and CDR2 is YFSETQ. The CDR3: CASSSSYEQYF. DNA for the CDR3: TGCGCCAGCAGCAGTTCCTACGAGCAGTACTTC.

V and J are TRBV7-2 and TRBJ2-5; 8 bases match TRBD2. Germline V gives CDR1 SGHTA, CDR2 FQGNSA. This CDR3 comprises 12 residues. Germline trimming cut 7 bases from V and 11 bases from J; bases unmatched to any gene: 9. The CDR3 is CASTRPGGEQYF. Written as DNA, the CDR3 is TGTGCCAGCACTCGGCCGGGAGGGGAGCAGTACTTC.

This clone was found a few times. The CDR3 here is CASSLVGGIRNEQYF. The CDR3 DNA reads as TGTGCCAGCAGCTTAGTTGGCGGGATTAGGAACGAGCAGTACTTC. This chain links TRBV7-2 with TRBJ2-7; TRBD2 might be the D (6 bases). Per germline, CDR1 SGHTA and CDR2 FQGNSA. The CDR3 extends over 15 amino acids. V was cut by 1 base and J by 5 bases, with 15 bases left in between.

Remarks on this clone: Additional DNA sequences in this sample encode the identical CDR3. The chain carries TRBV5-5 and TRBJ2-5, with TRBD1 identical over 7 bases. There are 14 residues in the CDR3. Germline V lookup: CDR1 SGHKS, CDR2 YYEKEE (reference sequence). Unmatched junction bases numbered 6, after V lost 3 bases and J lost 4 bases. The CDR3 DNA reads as TGTGCCAGCAGCTCCCCGGGACAGAGAGAGACCCAGTACTTC. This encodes CASSSPGQRETQYF.

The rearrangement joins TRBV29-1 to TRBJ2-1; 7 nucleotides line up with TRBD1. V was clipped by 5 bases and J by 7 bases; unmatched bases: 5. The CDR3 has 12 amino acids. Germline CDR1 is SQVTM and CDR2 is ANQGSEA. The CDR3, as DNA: TGCAGCGTTCGGGCAGGGGGTAATGAGCAGTTCTTC. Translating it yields CSVRAGGNEQFF.

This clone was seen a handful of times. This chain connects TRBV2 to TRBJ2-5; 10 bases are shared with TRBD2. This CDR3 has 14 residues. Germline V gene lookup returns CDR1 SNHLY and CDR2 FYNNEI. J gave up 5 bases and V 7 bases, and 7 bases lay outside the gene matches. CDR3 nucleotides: TGTGCCAGCACGTCCGGGACTAGCGTGGAGACCCAGTACTTC. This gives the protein CASTSGTSVETQYF.

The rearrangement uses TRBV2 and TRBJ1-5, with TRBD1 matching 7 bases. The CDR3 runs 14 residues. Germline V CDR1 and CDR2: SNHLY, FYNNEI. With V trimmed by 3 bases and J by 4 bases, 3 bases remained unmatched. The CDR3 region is CASSEGGQNQPQHF. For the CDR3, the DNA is TGTGCCAGCAGTGAGGGGGGACAGAATCAGCCCCAGCATTTT.

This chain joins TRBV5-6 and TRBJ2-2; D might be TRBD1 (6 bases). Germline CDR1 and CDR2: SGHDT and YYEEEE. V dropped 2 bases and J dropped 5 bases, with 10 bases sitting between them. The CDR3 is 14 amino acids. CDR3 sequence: CASSFRQGTGELFF. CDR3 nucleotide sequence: TGTGCCAGCAGCTTTAGGCAGGGGACCGGGGAGCTGTTTTTT. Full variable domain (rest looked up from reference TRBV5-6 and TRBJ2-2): DAGVTQSPTHLIKTRGQQVTLRCSPKSGHDTVSWYQQALGQGPQFIFQYYEEEERQRGNFPDRFSGHQFPNYSSELNVNALLLGDSALYLCASSFRQGTGELFFGEGSRLTVL.

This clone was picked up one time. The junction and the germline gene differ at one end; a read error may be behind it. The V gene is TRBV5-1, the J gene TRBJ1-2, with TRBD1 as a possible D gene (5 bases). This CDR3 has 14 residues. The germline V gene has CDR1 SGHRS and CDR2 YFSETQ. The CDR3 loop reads CASSSTGGIYGYPF. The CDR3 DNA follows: TGCGCCAGCAGCTCAACAGGCGGAATCTATGGCTACCCCTTC. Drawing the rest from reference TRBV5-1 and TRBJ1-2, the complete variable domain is KAGVTQTPRYLIKTRGQQVTLSCSPISGHRSVSWYQQTPGQGLQFLFEYFSETQRNKGNFPGRFSGRQFSNSRSEMNVSTLELGDSALYLCASSSTGGIYGYPFGSGTRLTVV.

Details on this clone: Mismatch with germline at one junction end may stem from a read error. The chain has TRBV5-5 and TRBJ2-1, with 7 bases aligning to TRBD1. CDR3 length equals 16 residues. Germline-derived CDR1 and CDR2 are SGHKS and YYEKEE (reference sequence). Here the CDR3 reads CASSLVAGTAYNEQLF. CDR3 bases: TGTGCCAGCAGCTTGGTTGCCGGGACAGCATACAATGAGCAGCTCTTC.

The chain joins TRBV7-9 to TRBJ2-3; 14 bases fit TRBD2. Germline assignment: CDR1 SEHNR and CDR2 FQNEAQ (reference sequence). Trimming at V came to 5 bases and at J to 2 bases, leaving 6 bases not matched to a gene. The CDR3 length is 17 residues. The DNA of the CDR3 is TGTGCCAGCAGCCCGGGACTAGCGGGGGCCTACACAGATACGCAGTATTTT. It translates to CASSPGLAGAYTDTQYF.

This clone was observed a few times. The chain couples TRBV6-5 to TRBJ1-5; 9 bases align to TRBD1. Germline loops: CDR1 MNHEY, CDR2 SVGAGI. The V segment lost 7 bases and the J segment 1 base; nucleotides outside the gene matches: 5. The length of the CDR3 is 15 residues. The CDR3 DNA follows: TGTGCCAGCAAAGACAGGGGGACAAGCAATCAGCCCCAGCATTTT. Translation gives CASKDRGTSNQPQHF.

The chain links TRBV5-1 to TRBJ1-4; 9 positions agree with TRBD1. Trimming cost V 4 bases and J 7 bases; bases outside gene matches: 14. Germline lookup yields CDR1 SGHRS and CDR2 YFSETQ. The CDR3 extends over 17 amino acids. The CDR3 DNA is TGCGCCAGCAGCCCCGCGGCCGTGACAGGGGGATTTGAAAAACTGTTTTTT. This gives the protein CASSPAAVTGGFEKLFF.

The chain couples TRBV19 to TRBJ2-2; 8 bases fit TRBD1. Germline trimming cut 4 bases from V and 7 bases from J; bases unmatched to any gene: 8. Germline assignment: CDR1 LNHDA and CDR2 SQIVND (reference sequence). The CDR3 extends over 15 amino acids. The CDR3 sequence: CASSTRGLGGGELFF. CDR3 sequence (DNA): TGTGCCAGTAGTACCAGGGGGCTGGGTGGCGGGGAGCTGTTTTTT.

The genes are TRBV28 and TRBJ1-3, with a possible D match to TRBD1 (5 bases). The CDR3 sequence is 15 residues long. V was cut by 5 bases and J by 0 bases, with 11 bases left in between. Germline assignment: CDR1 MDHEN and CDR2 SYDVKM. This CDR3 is CASSPGTYSGNTIYF. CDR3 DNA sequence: TGTGCCAGCAGTCCAGGGACTTACTCTGGAAACACCATATATTTT.

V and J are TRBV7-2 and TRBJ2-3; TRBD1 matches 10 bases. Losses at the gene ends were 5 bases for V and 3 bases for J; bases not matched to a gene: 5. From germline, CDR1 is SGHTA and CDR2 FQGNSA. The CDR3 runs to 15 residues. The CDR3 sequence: CASSQRTGGTDTQYF. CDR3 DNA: TGTGCCAGCAGCCAGAGGACAGGGGGGACAGATACGCAGTATTTT.

The CDR3 nucleotides are TGTGCCAGCAGCCGCCTTCCGGGACTAGCGGGGACCTACAATGAGCAGTTCTTC. Translation gives CASSRLPGLAGTYNEQFF. The J gene is TRBJ2-1, the V gene TRBV11-1; TRBD2 matches 13 bases. The length of the CDR3 is 18 residues. Looked up from germline, CDR1 is SGHAT and CDR2 is FQDESV (reference sequence). The ends lost 5 bases at V and 2 bases at J; junction bases unmatched: 9.

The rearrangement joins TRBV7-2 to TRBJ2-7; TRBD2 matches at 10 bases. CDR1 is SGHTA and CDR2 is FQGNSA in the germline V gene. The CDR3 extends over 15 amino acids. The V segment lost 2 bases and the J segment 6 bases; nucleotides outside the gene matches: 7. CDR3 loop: CASSLTAGLAPEQYF. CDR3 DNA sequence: TGTGCCAGCAGCTTAACAGCGGGACTAGCGCCCGAGCAGTACTTC.

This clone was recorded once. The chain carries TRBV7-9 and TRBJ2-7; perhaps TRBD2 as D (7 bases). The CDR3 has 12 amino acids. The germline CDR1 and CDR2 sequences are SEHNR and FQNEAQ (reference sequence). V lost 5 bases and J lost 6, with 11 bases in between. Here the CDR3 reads CASSPGGPEQYF. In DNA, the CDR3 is TGTGCCAGCAGCCCCGGGGGGCCCGAGCAGTACTTC.

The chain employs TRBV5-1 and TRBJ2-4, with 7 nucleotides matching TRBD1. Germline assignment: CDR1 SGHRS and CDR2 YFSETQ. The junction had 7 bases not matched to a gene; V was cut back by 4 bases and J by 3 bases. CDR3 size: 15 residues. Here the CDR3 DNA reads TGCGCCAGCAGCGCAAGTACAGGGGTCAAAAACATTCAGTACTTC. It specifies CASSASTGVKNIQYF.

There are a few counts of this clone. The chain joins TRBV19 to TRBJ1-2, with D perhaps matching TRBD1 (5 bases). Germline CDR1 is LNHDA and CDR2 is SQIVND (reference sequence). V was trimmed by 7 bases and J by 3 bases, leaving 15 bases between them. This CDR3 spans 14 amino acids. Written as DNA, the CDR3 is TGTGCCAGTAACCGGGGGGGAGAGGACTATGGCTACACCTTC. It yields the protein CASNRGGEDYGYTF.

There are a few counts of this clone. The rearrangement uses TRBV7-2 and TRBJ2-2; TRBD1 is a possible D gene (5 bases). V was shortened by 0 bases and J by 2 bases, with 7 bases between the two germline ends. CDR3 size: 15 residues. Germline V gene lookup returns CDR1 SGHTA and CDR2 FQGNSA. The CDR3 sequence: CASSLAQGNTGELFF. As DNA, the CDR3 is TGTGCCAGCAGCTTAGCTCAGGGAAACACCGGGGAGCTGTTTTTT.